Below are 13 T cell receptor beta chains sequenced from a single sample in a study of beta chain features in type 1 diabetes. General study findings and limits: The study found moderately but significantly shorter TCRB CDR3s in all four CD4+ subsets of Type 1 diabetes patients.

No cognate antigen is known for these TCRs. Investigators reverse transcribed all isolated RNA, so they sequenced expressed TCRB transcripts. Repertoires were generated with immunoSEQ multiplex PCR, while TCRdb's copy carries only in-frame clones and drops some. The table lists about 160,000 clones, around 8.6% of them singletons. Sequenced sample: central memory CD4+ T cells from blood. The receptors were gathered from a woman aged 18-30 years with type 1 diabetes.

This clone was counted between two and nine times. The chain combines TRBV4-1 with TRBJ2-5; tentative D call: TRBD2 (5 bases). This CDR3 spans 16 amino acids. Trimming cost V 1 base and J 5 bases, with 17 bases left between them. Per germline, CDR1 MGHRA and CDR2 YSYEKL. CDR3 protein: CASSQGPSEVGETQYF. CDR3 sequence (DNA): TGCGCCAGCAGCCAAGGTCCGTCGGAGGTCGGGGAGACCCAGTACTTC.

The J gene is TRBJ1-4, the V gene TRBV28; tentatively, D is TRBD1 (6 bases). Trimming pared 10 bases from V and 5 bases from J, leaving 20 bases between. The CDR3 totals 15 residues. The V gene's germline CDR1 is MDHEN and CDR2 SYDVKM. The CDR3 is CATGGRGNINEKLFF. CDR3 coding DNA: TGTGCCACCGGCGGGAGGGGGAATATAAATGAAAAACTGTTTTTT.

The rearrangement links TRBV4-2 to TRBJ2-3; TRBD1 is a possible D gene (5 bases). In germline, CDR1 is LGHNA, CDR2 YNFKEQ. V lost 5 bases, J lost 5 bases, and 11 bases lay in between. The CDR3 loop spans 13 amino acids. The CDR3 region is CASSDLGVDTQYF. CDR3 nucleotides: TGTGCCAGCAGCGACCTAGGGGTAGATACGCAGTATTTT.

In this sample, this clone turned up a few times. The rearrangement links TRBV25-1 to TRBJ1-2, with D unresolved. V lost 3 bases and J lost 7, with 12 bases in between. The CDR3 totals 13 residues. Germline V CDR1 and CDR2: MGHDK, SYGVNS. The CDR3 spells CASSEEQFRGYTF. CDR3 DNA: TGTGCCAGCAGTGAGGAACAGTTTCGTGGCTACACCTTC.

This clone was observed a handful of times. This rearrangement joins TRBV7-2 to TRBJ1-1; TRBD1 agrees at 9 bases. The CDR3 sequence is 15 residues long. V lost 5 bases to trimming and J lost 2 bases; unmatched junction nucleotides: 6. Germline assignment: CDR1 SGHTA and CDR2 FQGNSA. The CDR3 DNA sequence: TGTGCCAGCAGCCGACAGGGGGGAATAAACACTGAAGCTTTCTTT. It is translated as CASSRQGGINTEAFF.

This clone was observed a handful of times. The V call is TRBV7-9, the J call TRBJ1-2; D call uncertain. Trimming left V 3 bases short and J 7 bases short, with 9 bases between. CDR3 length equals 12 residues. Germline CDR1 is SEHNR and CDR2 is FQNEAQ (reference sequence). In DNA, the CDR3 is TGTGCCAGCAGCTTCCGGCCAGGTGGCTACACCTTC. Translation: CASSFRPGGYTF. Full variable domain (remainder filled in from reference TRBV7-9 and TRBJ1-2): DTGVSQNPRHKITKRGQNVTFRCDPISEHNRLYWYRQTLGQGPEFLTYFQNEAQLEKSRLLSDRFSAERPKGSFSTLEIQRTEQGDSAMYLCASSFRPGGYTFGSGTRLTVV.

This chain links TRBV30 with TRBJ1-3; the D is unclear. Trimming took 3 bases from V and 2 from J, leaving 11 bases between them. CDR1 is GTSNPN, CDR2 SVGIG, per germline (reference sequence). CDR3 length: 14 residues. The CDR3 DNA is TGTGCCTGGAGGTTAAGACAAGCTGGAAACACCATATATTTT. This codes for CAWRLRQAGNTIYF.

In this sample, this clone turned up many times. The CDR3 protein is CASSLRGYGYTF. CDR3 nucleotides: TGTGCCAGCAGTCTCAGGGGCTATGGCTACACCTTC. The chain carries TRBV28 and TRBJ1-2; possible D gene TRBD1, 6 bases. V was clipped by 5 bases and J by 4 bases, with 8 bases between them. Germline-derived CDR1 and CDR2 are MDHEN and SYDVKM. The CDR3 is made up of 12 amino acids.

V gene TRBV2 combines with J gene TRBJ2-4, with a tentative D call TRBD2 (5 bases). The V gene's germline CDR1 is SNHLY and CDR2 FYNNEI. The V gene lost 2 bases and the J gene lost 0 bases, with 14 bases spanning the gap. This CDR3 has 17 amino acids. The CDR3 is CASSERGGLLAKNIQYF. The DNA for the CDR3 is TGTGCCAGCAGTGAACGAGGCGGACTTCTAGCCAAAAACATTCAGTACTTC.

The chain employs TRBV10-3 and TRBJ1-1; possibly TRBD1 for D (6 bases). V gave up 10 bases and J gave up 5 bases, with 14 bases separating them. Germline V CDR1 and CDR2: ENHRY, SYGVKD. This CDR3 is built from 12 residues. CDR3 sequence reads: CANQGFGTEAFF. CDR3 coding DNA: TGTGCCAATCAGGGGTTTGGGACTGAAGCTTTCTTT.

This chain connects TRBV6-7 to TRBJ2-1, with 7 bases identical to TRBD2. Being an ORF, TRBV6-7 has a function that is uncertain. V lost 6 bases to trimming and J lost 7 bases; unmatched junction nucleotides: 18. This CDR3 is built from 17 residues. CDR3 sequence: CASSPDFVRGWGNEQFF. As DNA, the CDR3 is TGTGCCAGCAGCCCCGATTTTGTGCGGGGGTGGGGAAATGAGCAGTTCTTC.

This clone was observed a handful of times. The rearrangement links TRBV4-2 to TRBJ2-1; 8 nucleotides match TRBD2. The CDR3 contains 15 residues. The germline V gene has CDR1 LGHNA and CDR2 YNFKEQ. Unmatched junction bases numbered 12, after V lost 5 bases and J lost 9 bases. Here the CDR3 DNA reads TGTGCCAGCAGCTTAGAGGGCGGGGGGAGAAGTGAGCAGTTCTTC. Protein product: CASSLEGGGRSEQFF.

This clone has a handful of counts. V is TRBV2 and J is TRBJ1-1; unclear D gene. V was shortened by 8 bases and J by 1 base, with 14 bases between the two germline ends. The germline gives CDR1 SNHLY, CDR2 FYNNEI. The CDR3 is 14 residues long. The CDR3 loop is CASRESSSNTEAFF. The DNA of the CDR3 is TGTGCCAGCCGGGAGTCCTCTTCGAACACTGAAGCTTTCTTT.